These T cell receptor beta chains were read from a single sample in a study of cytomegalovirus exposure and HLA in healthy donors. The assay was immunoSEQ multiplex PCR, and TCRdb's table has in-frame clones only and misses some. The sample contains more than 20,000 clones, just under 80% of which appear only once. Sequencing was done on a sample of PBMCs. All receptors derive from a male donor in good health and CMV-seronegative. Both conserved end residues are part of each CDR3. The order of the fields is D gene, V gene, CDR3 protein. D genes are given only for firm matches.

TRBD1 TRBV13 CASSPSGGGHRETQYF
. TRBV5-1 CASSLRSPQETQYF
TRBD1 TRBV10-3 CAISENYRDSHSSGANVLTF
. TRBV4-2 CASSQDFGLGGELFF
. TRBV9 CASSAGEDDVDTQYF
. TRBV6-1 CASSVDRWEPQHF
TRBD1 TRBV6-5 CASRAGTGGYQPQHF
TRBD2 TRBV7-6 CASSSSGQNSWGANVLTF
TRBD2 TRBV6-5 CASSRAGGLKEQFF
TRBD2 TRBV10-3 CAISAGLAGVEETQYF
. TRBV5-1 CASSLSAGSGANVLTF
TRBD1 TRBV28 CASSLDRVGNTIYF
TRBD2 TRBV28 CASSWTSGSMSNEQFF
. TRBV5-1 CASSLNLLEGGDEQYF
TRBD1 TRBV7-9 CASRKGQGSLEETQYF